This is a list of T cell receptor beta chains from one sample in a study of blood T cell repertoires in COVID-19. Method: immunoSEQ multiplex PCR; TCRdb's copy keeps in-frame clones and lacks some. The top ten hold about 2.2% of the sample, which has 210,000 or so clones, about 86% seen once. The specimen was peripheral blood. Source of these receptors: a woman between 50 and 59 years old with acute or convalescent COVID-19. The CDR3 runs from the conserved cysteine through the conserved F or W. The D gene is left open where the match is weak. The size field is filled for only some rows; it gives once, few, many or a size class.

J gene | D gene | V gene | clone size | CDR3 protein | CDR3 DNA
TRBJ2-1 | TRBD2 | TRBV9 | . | CASSAELAGAYNEQFF | TGTGCCAGCAGCGCCGAACTAGCGGGAGCTTACAATGAGCAGTTCTTC
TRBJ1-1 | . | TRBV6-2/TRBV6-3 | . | CASSHDGKEAFF | TGTGCCAGCAGTCATGACGGGAAAGAAGCTTTCTTT
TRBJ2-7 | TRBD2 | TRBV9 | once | CASSVAPTSGGSYSYEQYF | TGTGCCAGCAGCGTCGCCCCGACTAGCGGGGGGTCCTACTCCTACGAGCAGTACTTC
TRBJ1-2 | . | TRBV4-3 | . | CASSQEYRATYGYTF | TGCGCCAGCAGCCAAGAATACAGGGCGACCTATGGCTACACCTTC
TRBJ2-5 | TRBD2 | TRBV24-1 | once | CATSDWRLAGRQETQYF | TGTGCCACCAGTGACTGGAGACTAGCGGGCCGCCAAGAGACCCAGTACTTC
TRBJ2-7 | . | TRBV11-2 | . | CASSFYRSTYEQYF | TGTGCCAGCAGCTTCTACAGGAGTACCTACGAGCAGTACTTC
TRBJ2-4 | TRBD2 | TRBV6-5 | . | CASRPAGGSENIQYF | TGTGCCAGCAGGCCAGCGGGGGGGTCAGAAAACATTCAGTACTTC
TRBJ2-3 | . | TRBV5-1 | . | CASSFIAVATDTQYF | TGCGCCAGCAGCTTTATAGCGGTAGCCACAGATACGCAGTATTTT
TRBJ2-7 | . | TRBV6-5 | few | CASSYRDSAWYEQYF | TGTGCCAGCAGTTACCGAGACAGCGCATGGTACGAGCAGTACTTC
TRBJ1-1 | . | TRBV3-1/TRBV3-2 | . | CASSQIPALENRAFF | TGTGCCAGCAGCCAAATCCCAGCTCTAGAGAACCGAGCTTTCTTT
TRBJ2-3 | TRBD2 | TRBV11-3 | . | CASSLRGGSTDTQYF | TGTGCCAGCAGCCTTCGGGGGGGAAGCACAGATACGCAGTATTTT
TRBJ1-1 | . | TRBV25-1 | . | CARDGRERGRATEAFF | TGTGCCAGAGACGGCCGAGAGCGAGGGAGGGCCACTGAAGCTTTCTTT
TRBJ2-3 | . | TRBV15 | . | CATSESWRDTQYF | TGTGCCACCAGCGAGTCGTGGAGAGATACGCAGTATTTT
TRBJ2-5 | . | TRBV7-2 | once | CASSQEGGIGLGETQYF | TGTGCCAGCAGCCAAGAGGGGGGCATTGGACTAGGGGAGACCCAGTACTTC
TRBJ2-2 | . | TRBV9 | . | CASSGASGARTGELFF | TGTGCCAGCAGCGGCGCGAGCGGAGCAAGGACCGGGGAGCTGTTTTTT
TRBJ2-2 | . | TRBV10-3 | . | CAISDGTGELFF | TGTGCCATCAGTGACGGGACCGGGGAGCTGTTTTTT
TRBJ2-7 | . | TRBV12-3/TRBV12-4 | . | CASSRQEDEQYF | TGTGCCAGCAGCCGCCAGGAAGACGAGCAGTACTTC
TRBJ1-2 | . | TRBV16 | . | CASSDAVHYGYTF | TGTGCCAGCAGTGATGCGGTTCACTATGGCTACACCTTC
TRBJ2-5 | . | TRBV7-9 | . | CASSFGSPRETQYF | TGTGCCAGCAGCTTCGGTTCCCCTAGGGAGACCCAGTACTTC
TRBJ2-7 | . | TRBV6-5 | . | CASSYSQAVDEQYF | TGTGCCAGCAGTTACTCGCAGGCAGTGGACGAGCAGTACTTC
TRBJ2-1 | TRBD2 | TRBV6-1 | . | CASSELAGGTRRNEQFF | TGTGCCAGCAGTGAACTAGCGGGGGGCACCCGCCGGAATGAGCAGTTCTTC
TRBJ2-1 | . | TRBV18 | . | CASSLGGSYNEQFF | TGTGCCAGCTCCCTCGGGGGCTCCTACAATGAGCAGTTCTTC
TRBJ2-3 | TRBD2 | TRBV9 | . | CASSPRLGAGGHTQYF | TGTGCCAGCAGCCCCCGGTTGGGAGCGGGGGGGCATACGCAGTATTTT
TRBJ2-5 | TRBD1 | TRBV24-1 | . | CATSDSGTEQETQYF | TGTGCCACCAGTGATTCCGGGACAGAACAAGAGACCCAGTACTTC